The 10 T cell receptor beta chains listed next were all sequenced from one sample in a study of blood T cells in healthy people across ages (dated by TCRdb to between 2014 and 2016). Libraries were prepared through 5' RACE. TCRdb records Illumina HiSeq 2500 as the sequencer. A second PCR of about 6 to 12 cycles was run with a J-beta primer mix and a sample-barcoded 5' primer. TCRdb reprocessed the public reads (quality trimming at Q25 with fastp, clone calling with MiXCR) and kept in-frame beta chains. Under each unique CDR3 protein, matching rows form one entry showing the most common genes and DNA. The sample records hundreds of thousands of distinct CDR3 sequences, approximately 53% of which are singletons. Of the sample, about 38% falls within the top ten clones. The source material was blood. The receptors were sampled from a man of 80 years or more in good health.

This clonotype was recorded many times. The chain links TRBV20-1 to TRBJ2-7, with TRBD2 as a possible D gene (6 bases). Per germline, CDR1 DFQATT and CDR2 SNEGSKA (reference sequence). V was shortened by 5 bases and J by 4 bases, with 12 bases between the two germline ends. The CDR3 extends over 12 amino acids. CDR3 DNA sequence: TGCAGTGCTTCCCCGGGGAGGTACGAGCAGTACTTC. Translation: CSASPGRYEQYF.

CDR3 coding DNA: TGTGCCAGCACTCAGATCAGCGGGAAGGCCGGGGAGCTGTTTTTT. Protein sequence: CASTQISGKAGELFF. This chain connects TRBV6-5 to TRBJ2-2; 7 positions agree with TRBD2. The CDR3 spans 15 residues. CDR1 and CDR2 (germline): MNHEY, SVGAGI. J was trimmed by 6 bases and V by 7 bases; bases with no gene match: 11.

The CDR3 reads CATSDLRQGAYEQFF. CDR3 nucleotides: TGTGCCACCAGTGATTTGAGGCAGGGGGCTTATGAGCAGTTCTTC. This chain uses TRBV24-1 with TRBJ2-1; the match to TRBD1 covers 8 bases. The CDR3 runs 15 residues. Germline trimming cut 0 bases from V and 8 bases from J; bases unmatched to any gene: 5. The germline gives CDR1 KGHDR, CDR2 SFDVKD.

With regard to this clonotype: The junction and the germline gene differ at one end; a read error may be behind it. The chain uses TRBV5-1 and TRBJ1-1; D unclear. CDR3 length: 13 residues. The V gene's germline CDR1 is SGHRS and CDR2 YFSETQ. DNA of the CDR3: TGCACCAGCAGTGTGGCAGGGAACACTGAAGCTTTCTTT. Translation gives CTSSVAGNTEAFF. The full variable domain, completed using reference TRBV5-1 and TRBJ1-1, is KAGVTQTPRYLIKTRGQQVTLSCSPISGHRSVSWYQQTPGQGLQFLFEYFSETQRNKGNFPGRFSGRQFSNSRSEMNVSTLELGDSALYLCTSSVAGNTEAFFGQGTRLTVV.

This clonotype was recorded a few times. The chain is built from TRBV5-6 and TRBJ2-7, with a weak D call TRBD2 (6 bases). Germline V CDR1 and CDR2: SGHDT, YYEEEE. The V end lost 2 bases, the J end lost 4 bases, and 13 bases lay between the germline ends. The CDR3 has 14 residues. The chain's CDR3 is CASSFREILYEQYF. The CDR3 DNA reads as TGTGCCAGCAGCTTCCGGGAGATCCTATACGAGCAGTACTTC.

This clonotype appeared a few times. J is TRBJ2-5 and V is TRBV7-3; the D gene could be TRBD1 or TRBD2 (6 bases each). Deletions cut 0 bases from V and 5 bases from J, with 10 bases between. The CDR3 length is 14 residues. CDR1 and CDR2 (germline): SGHTA, FQGTGA. The CDR3, as DNA: TGTGCCAGCAGCTTAACGCGGGACACGGAGACCCAGTACTTC. It encodes CASSLTRDTETQYF.

The gene calls are TRBV3-1 and TRBJ2-2, with 7 bases matching TRBD2. V gave up 0 bases and J gave up 2 bases; unmatched junction bases: 6. The CDR3 covers 17 residues. The germline CDR1 and CDR2 sequences are LGHDT and YNNKEL (reference sequence). In DNA, the CDR3 is TGTGCCAGCAGCCAAGAAAGGCTAGCGGTCAACACCGGGGAGCTGTTTTTT. Amino acid sequence: CASSQERLAVNTGELFF.

The chain links TRBV11-2 to TRBJ2-7; tentative D call: TRBD1 (6 bases). The germline V gene has CDR1 SGHAT and CDR2 FQNNGV. CDR3 length equals 16 residues. V lost 5 bases and J lost 4, with 21 bases in between. CDR3 nucleotide sequence: TGTGCCAGCAGCCCTATGGGGGCCCTCTCCTCGTACGAGCAGTACTTC. Protein: CASSPMGALSSYEQYF. The complete variable domain, with remaining parts taken from reference TRBV11-2 and TRBJ2-7, reads EAGVAQSPRYKIIEKRQSVAFWCNPISGHATLYWYQQILGQGPKLLIQFQNNGVVDDSQLPKDRFSAERLKGVDSTLKIQPAKLEDSAVYLCASSPMGALSSYEQYFGPGTRLTVT.

To note about this clonotype: A single base separates this from a much larger clone, so it may be a read error. The V call is TRBV5-1, the J call TRBJ2-3, with D perhaps TRBD2 (6 bases). Trimming shortened V by 0 bases and J by 14 bases, and 22 bases separated the two germline ends. CDR1 and CDR2 from the germline V gene are SGHRS and YFSETQ. The CDR3 runs 15 residues. The CDR3 loop is CASSLDPGAHRDAYF. The CDR3 nucleotides read TGCGCCAGCAGCTTGGATCCGGGAGCCCACAGAGACGCGTATTTT.

The genes are TRBV3-1 and TRBJ1-1, with 11 bases identical to TRBD1. Germline V gene data show CDR1 as LGHDT and CDR2 as YNNKEL (reference sequence). The CDR3 covers 15 residues. J was trimmed by 11 bases and V by 4 bases; bases with no gene match: 12. The chain's CDR3 is CASSPAFGTGGRAFF. In DNA, the CDR3 is TGTGCCAGCAGCCCAGCGTTCGGGACAGGGGGTCGGGCTTTCTTT.